These 19 T cell receptor beta chains share one sample of origin, sequenced in a study of regulatory and conventional T cells in RAG deficiency. Assay: immunoSEQ multiplex PCR; the TCRdb copy retains only in-frame clones and omits some. The sample shows thousands of clones, 80% of them seen only once. The data also belong to a second study, concerning regulatory T cells. That report notes: The PCR used 52 TRBV and 13 TRBJ primers.

The sequenced sample was CD8+ T cells sorted from blood. The source of these receptors is a human donor in good health.

The rearrangement links TRBV10-3 to TRBJ2-7; 11 bases map to TRBD1. Germline values: CDR1 ENHRY, CDR2 SYGVKD. V lost 11 bases to trimming and J lost 3 bases; unmatched junction nucleotides: 9. The length of the CDR3 is 14 residues. The CDR3 sequence is CAAGRDRGFYEQYF. The CDR3 DNA is TGTGCCGCAGGGAGGGACAGGGGGTTCTACGAGCAGTACTTC.

This clone ranks as medium-sized. V usage is TRBV5-4 and J usage is TRBJ1-2; 10 bases agree with TRBD1. Looked up from germline, CDR1 is SGHNT and CDR2 is YYREEE (reference sequence). The CDR3 covers 17 residues. The V gene end was trimmed by 3 bases and the J gene end by 7 bases; junction bases not matched to a gene: 15. The DNA of the CDR3 is TGTGCCAGCAGCTCGAACCTATACGGGACAGGGGAAGGTGGCTACACCTTC. As protein: CASSSNLYGTGEGGYTF. Filled out from reference TRBV5-4 and TRBJ1-2, the complete variable domain reads ETGVTQSPTHLIKTRGQQVTLRCSSQSGHNTVSWYQQALGQGPQFIFQYYREEENGRGNFPPRFSGLQFPNYSSELNVNALELDDSALYLCASSSNLYGTGEGGYTFGSGTRLTVV.

This clone was observed once. The chain uses TRBV4-1 and TRBJ2-5, with unresolved D. In germline, CDR1 is MGHRA, CDR2 YSYEKL. The V end lost 0 bases, the J end lost 0 bases, and 14 bases lay between the germline ends. The CDR3 has 17 amino acids. The CDR3 spells CASSQDHLRSYQETQYF. CDR3 nucleotides: TGCGCCAGCAGCCAAGATCATCTGCGGAGTTACCAAGAGACCCAGTACTTC.

The chain employs TRBV9 and TRBJ1-4, with no clear D. Germline-derived CDR1 and CDR2 are SGDLS and YYNGEE. The CDR3 covers 14 residues. V was clipped by 3 bases and J by 10 bases, with 16 bases between them. CDR3 nucleotide sequence: TGTGCCAGCAGCGACGGCCGTGAAGAGGGAAAACTGTTTTTT. Protein product: CASSDGREEGKLFF.

V is TRBV25-1 and J is TRBJ2-2; 10 nucleotides match TRBD2. Germline lookup yields CDR1 MGHDK and CDR2 SYGVNS. CDR3 size: 14 residues. Losses at the gene ends were 8 bases for V and 6 bases for J; bases not matched to a gene: 6. CDR3 sequence: CASSSGGPPGELFF. The CDR3 coding sequence is TGTGCCAGCTCTAGCGGGGGCCCTCCCGGGGAGCTGTTTTTT.

This clone is deemed medium-sized (0.01 to 0.1%). J is TRBJ2-1 and V is TRBV19; D is undetermined. This CDR3 region has 12 residues. The germline V gene has CDR1 LNHDA and CDR2 SQIVND (reference sequence). V lost 8 bases to trimming and J lost 5 bases, with 10 bases between them. DNA of the CDR3: TGTGCCAGTGCTATCGGGCACAATGAGCAGTTCTTC. Its translation is CASAIGHNEQFF.

The chain couples TRBV14 to TRBJ2-1; 15 positions match TRBD2. Germline V gene data show CDR1 as SGHDN and CDR2 as FVKESK. The CDR3 consists of 21 residues. V shed 1 base, J shed 1 base, and the junction held 11 bases outside the gene matches. The CDR3 region is CASSQVPGTSGRRGSYNEQFF. CDR3 DNA: TGTGCCAGCAGCCAAGTTCCAGGGACTAGCGGGAGGAGAGGGTCCTACAATGAGCAGTTCTTC.

Within the sample, this clone is large (0.1 to 1%). The rearrangement joins TRBV5-5 to TRBJ1-5; D gene unclear. The CDR3 runs 15 residues. Germline V CDR1 and CDR2: SGHKS, YYEKEE (reference sequence). V was clipped by 4 bases and J by 0 bases, with 11 bases between them. For the CDR3, the DNA is TGTGCCAGCAGCCAAGGACCGCTTAGCAATCAGCCCCAGCATTTT. Translating it yields CASSQGPLSNQPQHF.

The gene calls are TRBV11-2 and TRBJ2-5, with 12 nucleotides matching TRBD2. Per the germline V gene, CDR1 is SGHAT and CDR2 is FQNNGV. The CDR3 spans 16 residues. V lost 5 bases, J lost 1 base, and 5 bases stayed unmatched. This chain's CDR3 is CASSPMGLAGQETQYF. The CDR3 bases are TGTGCCAGCAGCCCGATGGGACTAGCGGGCCAAGAGACCCAGTACTTC.

The V call is TRBV7-9, the J call TRBJ2-2, with TRBD2 matching 11 bases. Trimming took 5 bases from V and 2 from J; bases not matched to a gene: 7. Germline V lookup: CDR1 SEHNR, CDR2 FQNEAQ (reference sequence). The CDR3 contains 17 residues. Here the CDR3 DNA reads TGTGCCAGCAGCCCGCCTAGCGGGGGGTACAACACCGGGGAGCTGTTTTTT. As protein: CASSPPSGGYNTGELFF. The full variable domain, completed using reference TRBV7-9 and TRBJ2-2, is DTGVSQNPRHKITKRGQNVTFRCDPISEHNRLYWYRQTLGQGPEFLTYFQNEAQLEKSRLLSDRFSAERPKGSFSTLEIQRTEQGDSAMYLCASSPPSGGYNTGELFFGEGSRLTVL.

The CDR3 region is CASTGTGVEGNQPQHF. The CDR3 region has the DNA TGTGCCAGTACCGGGACAGGGGTTGAGGGCAATCAGCCCCAGCATTTT. The V and J genes are TRBV19 and TRBJ1-5; 10 bases fit TRBD1. The junction had 8 bases not matched to a gene; V was cut back by 7 bases and J by 2 bases. In germline, CDR1 is LNHDA, CDR2 SQIVND (reference sequence). The CDR3 covers 16 residues.

Comments on this clone: Other nucleotide sequences in the sample specify the same CDR3. The chain joins TRBV5-1 to TRBJ1-1, with 7 bases fitting TRBD1. From germline, CDR1 is SGHRS and CDR2 YFSETQ. CDR3 size: 14 residues. V lost 0 bases to trimming and J lost 3 bases; unmatched junction nucleotides: 2. CDR3 nucleotides: TGCGCCAGCAGCTTGGCAGGGGGGTACACTGAAGCTTTCTTT. This gives the protein CASSLAGGYTEAFF.

The J gene is TRBJ1-3, the V gene TRBV7-9; D remains ambiguous. The germline V gene has CDR1 SEHNR and CDR2 FQNEAQ (reference sequence). V lost 6 bases and J 0 bases, leaving 9 bases between the germline ends. The CDR3 is made up of 14 amino acids. Written as DNA, the CDR3 is TGTGCCAGCAGGGTCACGGACTCTGGAAACACCATATATTTT. Protein product: CASRVTDSGNTIYF.

A single count supports this clone. The chain carries TRBV4-1 and TRBJ2-7; 8 positions match TRBD2. The CDR3 extends over 14 amino acids. Trimming cost V 4 bases and J 2 bases; bases outside gene matches: 4. Germline values: CDR1 MGHRA, CDR2 YSYEKL. This CDR3 is CASSLGLGAYEQYF. CDR3 DNA sequence: TGCGCCAGCAGCCTGGGACTAGGGGCCTACGAGCAGTACTTC.

The chain uses TRBV5-6 and TRBJ1-2; no clear D. The CDR3 contains 13 residues. The germline V gene has CDR1 SGHDT and CDR2 YYEEEE. V lost 0 bases and J 2 bases, leaving 5 bases between the germline ends. This chain's CDR3 is CASSLGGNYGYTF. DNA of the CDR3: TGTGCCAGCAGCTTGGGGGGAAACTATGGCTACACCTTC.

The chain links TRBV28 to TRBJ2-2; 7 nucleotides agree with TRBD1. This CDR3 contains 15 residues. CDR1 and CDR2 from the germline V gene are MDHEN and SYDVKM. The trim removed 5 bases at V and 1 base at J, leaving 4 bases unmatched. CDR3 residues: CASSQTGVNTGELFF. The CDR3 bases are TGTGCCAGCAGTCAAACAGGGGTGAACACCGGGGAGCTGTTTTTT.

This clone was seen only once. V usage is TRBV9 and J usage is TRBJ2-5, with a weak D call TRBD2 (7 bases). Trimming took off 3 bases at V and 5 bases at J, with 20 bases between the two ends. Per germline, CDR1 SGDLS and CDR2 YYNGEE. The length of the CDR3 is 16 residues. CDR3 bases: TGTGCCAGCAGCGCCTTGGGGGGGCGCCGCGTGGAGACCCAGTACTTC. Encoded protein: CASSALGGRRVETQYF.

The V gene is TRBV19, the J gene TRBJ1-1, with TRBD1 matching 9 bases. The germline gives CDR1 LNHDA, CDR2 SQIVND (reference sequence). The CDR3 has 14 residues. The junction had 3 bases not matched to a gene; V was cut back by 3 bases and J by 4 bases. CDR3 sequence reads: CASSMGTGSTEAFF. DNA of the CDR3: TGTGCCAGTAGTATGGGGACAGGGAGCACTGAAGCTTTCTTT.

This clone occurred once. The chain has TRBV5-5 and TRBJ2-7; no definite D call. This CDR3 contains 14 residues. Trimming stripped 2 bases from V and 3 bases from J, with 12 bases between. Germline lookup yields CDR1 SGHKS and CDR2 YYEKEE (reference sequence). The chain's CDR3 is CASSFRPSHYEQYF. CDR3 bases: TGTGCCAGCAGCTTTAGACCCAGCCACTACGAGCAGTACTTC.